One and the same sample provided the 14 T cell receptor beta chains below, sequenced in a study of cytomegalovirus exposure and HLA in healthy donors. The primer mix had 60 Vbeta and 13 Jbeta primers. Some clones are missing from TCRdb's copy, which holds only in-frame ones; the method was immunoSEQ multiplex PCR. The table has 100,000 to 150,000 clones, approximately 77% seen once; the top ten hold more than 1.5%. Material: PBMCs. These receptors were taken from a man aged 18 to 29 in good health and CMV-seronegative.

The V gene is TRBV27, the J gene TRBJ2-7; the match to TRBD1 covers 7 bases. The germline V gene encodes CDR1 MNHEY and CDR2 SMNVEV (reference sequence). The CDR3 is 13 residues long. Trimming at V came to 4 bases and at J to 8 bases, leaving 8 bases not matched to a gene. The CDR3 nucleotides read TGTGCCAGCAGTTCCCTAGACAGGGACAAGCAGTACTTC. It yields the protein CASSSLDRDKQYF.

This chain joins TRBV29-1 and TRBJ2-7; 16 bases map to TRBD2. There are 16 residues in the CDR3. Germline CDR1 SQVTM, CDR2 ANQGSEA. V was clipped by 3 bases and J by 3 bases; unmatched bases: 5. CDR3 amino acids: CSVEAGTSGGGYEQYF. CDR3 coding DNA: TGCAGCGTTGAGGCCGGGACTAGCGGGGGGGGCTACGAGCAGTACTTC.

This clone was counted between two and nine times. The chain links TRBV6-5 to TRBJ1-1; D possibly corresponds to TRBD1 (5 bases). CDR3 size: 14 residues. The V gene lost 6 bases and the J gene lost 0 bases, with 11 bases spanning the gap. Germline CDR1 and CDR2: MNHEY and SVGAGI. The CDR3 DNA reads as TGTGCCAGCAGGGTAGACAGACTGAACACTGAAGCTTTCTTT. Amino acid sequence: CASRVDRLNTEAFF.

The V call is TRBV25-1, the J call TRBJ2-7; D is possibly TRBD1 (6 bases). CDR3 length equals 15 residues. CDR1 MGHDK and CDR2 SYGVNS come from the germline V gene. V lost 5 bases to trimming and J lost 2 bases, with 16 bases between them. CDR3 in DNA: TGTGCCAGCAGTCCAGGGGAGTCGAAGGCCTACGAGCAGTACTTC. Translating it yields CASSPGESKAYEQYF.

The chain uses TRBV19 and TRBJ2-1, with 11 bases fitting TRBD1. CDR1 and CDR2 from the germline V gene are LNHDA and SQIVND (reference sequence). The CDR3 length is 15 residues. V was pared by 4 bases and J by 8 bases, with 7 bases of the junction left unmatched. The CDR3 is CASSRGTGGKDEQFF. DNA for the CDR3: TGTGCCAGTAGTAGGGGGACAGGGGGTAAGGATGAGCAGTTCTTC.

This clone came up a few times. DNA of the CDR3: TGTGCCAGCAGTTACTCGTGGCAGGTCCAAGAGACCCAGTACTTC. Protein product: CASSYSWQVQETQYF. This rearrangement joins TRBV6-6 to TRBJ2-5, with D unclear. V gave up 0 bases and J gave up 1 base, with 9 bases separating them. From germline, CDR1 is MNHNY and CDR2 SVGAGI (reference sequence). This CDR3 region has 15 residues.

This clone has only a few counts. This rearrangement joins TRBV7-9 to TRBJ2-7; 10 bases map to TRBD2. Germline lookup yields CDR1 SEHNR and CDR2 FQNEAQ (reference sequence). Unmatched junction bases numbered 4, after V lost 4 bases and J lost 4 bases. The CDR3 sequence is 14 residues long. The CDR3 loop reads CASSSRTSGYEQYF. DNA of the CDR3: TGTGCCAGCAGCTCCCGGACTAGCGGTTACGAGCAGTACTTC.

V is TRBV4-2 and J is TRBJ2-1, with 8 positions matching TRBD2. The CDR3 length is 16 residues. The trim removed 3 bases at V and 3 bases at J, leaving 7 bases unmatched. Germline CDR1 is LGHNA and CDR2 is YNFKEQ. The DNA of the CDR3 is TGTGCCAGCAGCCAGCCCACAGCGGGAGTCTACAATGAGCAGTTCTTC. Translating gives CASSQPTAGVYNEQFF.

The gene calls are TRBV5-6 and TRBJ1-1; the D is unclear. Trimming pared 0 bases from V and 4 bases from J, leaving 10 bases between. Looked up from germline, CDR1 is SGHDT and CDR2 is YYEEEE. The CDR3 contains 14 residues. CDR3 coding DNA: TGTGCCAGCAGCTTGGGACTTCGGGGCACTGAAGCTTTCTTT. It codes for CASSLGLRGTEAFF.

This clone was seen only a few times. The chain combines TRBV7-9 with TRBJ1-3; no firm D call. The CDR3 sequence is 17 residues long. Germline loops: CDR1 SEHNR, CDR2 FQNEAQ (reference sequence). The ends were cut back, 5 bases at V and 0 bases at J, with 17 bases in the middle. This CDR3 is CASSPLAPLSSGNTIYF. CDR3 DNA sequence: TGTGCCAGCAGCCCCCTGGCCCCTTTAAGCTCTGGAAACACCATATATTTT.

V and J are TRBV5-1 and TRBJ2-1, with 8 bases identical to TRBD1. J gave up 8 bases and V 3 bases, and 13 bases lay outside the gene matches. Germline V gene lookup returns CDR1 SGHRS and CDR2 YFSETQ. The CDR3 spans 16 residues. The CDR3 DNA reads TGCGCCAGCAGCTCCAAAGGACAGGGAAGAGTCGATGAGCAGTTCTTC. As protein: CASSSKGQGRVDEQFF. The full variable domain, completed using reference TRBV5-1 and TRBJ2-1, is KAGVTQTPRYLIKTRGQQVTLSCSPISGHRSVSWYQQTPGQGLQFLFEYFSETQRNKGNFPGRFSGRQFSNSRSEMNVSTLELGDSALYLCASSSKGQGRVDEQFFGPGTRLTVL.

This chain links TRBV15 with TRBJ2-7, with D tentatively TRBD1 (6 bases). Looked up from germline, CDR1 is LNHNV and CDR2 is YYDKDF (reference sequence). The V end was cut by 1 base, the J end by 2 bases, with 12 bases between. The CDR3 extends over 15 amino acids. The CDR3 nucleotides are TGTGCCACCAGCAGAGGGCGGACAGAGACCTACGAGCAGTACTTC. Its translation: CATSRGRTETYEQYF.

This chain connects TRBV7-2 to TRBJ2-5; 7 positions match TRBD1. This CDR3 has 15 amino acids. J was trimmed by 4 bases and V by 5 bases; bases with no gene match: 10. Looked up from germline, CDR1 is SGHTA and CDR2 is FQGNSA. The CDR3 protein is CASSQQGQPRETQYF. In nucleotides, the CDR3 is TGTGCCAGCAGCCAACAGGGGCAACCACGAGAGACCCAGTACTTC. The full variable domain, completed using reference TRBV7-2 and TRBJ2-5, is GAGVSQSPSNKVTEKGKDVELRCDPISGHTALYWYRQSLGQGLEFLIYFQGNSAPDKSGLPSDRFSAERTGGSVSTLTIQRTQQEDSAVYLCASSQQGQPRETQYFGPGTRLLVL.

The V call is TRBV6-6, the J call TRBJ2-1; TRBD2 matches at 9 bases. The junction had 10 bases not matched to a gene; V was cut back by 4 bases and J by 12 bases. CDR1 is MNHNY and CDR2 is SVGAGI in the germline V gene (reference sequence). The length of the CDR3 is 14 residues. Here the CDR3 DNA reads TGTGCCAGCAGTTTCGAGCCTCTAGCGGGGTGGCAGTTCTTC. It specifies CASSFEPLAGWQFF.